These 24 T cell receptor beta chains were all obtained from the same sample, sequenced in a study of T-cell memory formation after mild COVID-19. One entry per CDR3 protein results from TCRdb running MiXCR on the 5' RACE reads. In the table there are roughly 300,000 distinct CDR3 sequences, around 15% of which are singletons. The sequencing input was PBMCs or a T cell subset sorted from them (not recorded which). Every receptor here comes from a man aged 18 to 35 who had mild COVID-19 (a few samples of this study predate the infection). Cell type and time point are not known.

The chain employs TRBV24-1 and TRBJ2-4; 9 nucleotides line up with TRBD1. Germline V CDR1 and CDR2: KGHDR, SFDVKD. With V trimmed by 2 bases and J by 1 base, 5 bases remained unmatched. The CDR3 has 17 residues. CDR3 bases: TGTGCCACCAGTGATTCACGACAGGGGGTGGCCAAAAACATTCAGTACTTC. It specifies CATSDSRQGVAKNIQYF.

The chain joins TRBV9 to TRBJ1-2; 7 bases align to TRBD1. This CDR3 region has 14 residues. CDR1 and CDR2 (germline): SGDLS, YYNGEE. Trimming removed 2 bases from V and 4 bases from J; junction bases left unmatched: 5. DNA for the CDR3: TGTGCCAGCAGCGTCCAAGCAGGGGGCTATGGCTACACCTTC. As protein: CASSVQAGGYGYTF.

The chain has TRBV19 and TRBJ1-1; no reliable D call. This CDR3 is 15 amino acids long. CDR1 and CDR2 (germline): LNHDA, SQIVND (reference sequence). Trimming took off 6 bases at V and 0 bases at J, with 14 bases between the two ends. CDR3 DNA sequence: TGTGCCAGTAGGGACTATGGATCTTTGAACACTGAAGCTTTCTTT. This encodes CASRDYGSLNTEAFF.

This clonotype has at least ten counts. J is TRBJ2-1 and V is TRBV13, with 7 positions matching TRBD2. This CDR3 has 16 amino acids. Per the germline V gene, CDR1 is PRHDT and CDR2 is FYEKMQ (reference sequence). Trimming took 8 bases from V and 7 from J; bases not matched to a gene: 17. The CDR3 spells CASGLPGLGGVNEQFF. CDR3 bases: TGTGCCAGCGGACTACCCGGACTAGGTGGGGTAAATGAGCAGTTCTTC.

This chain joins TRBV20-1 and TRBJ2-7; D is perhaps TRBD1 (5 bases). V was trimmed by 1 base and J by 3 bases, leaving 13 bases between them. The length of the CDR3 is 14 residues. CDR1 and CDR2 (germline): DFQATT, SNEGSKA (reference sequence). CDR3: CSARVKGYHYEQYF. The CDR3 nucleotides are TGCAGTGCTAGAGTCAAGGGGTACCACTACGAGCAGTACTTC.

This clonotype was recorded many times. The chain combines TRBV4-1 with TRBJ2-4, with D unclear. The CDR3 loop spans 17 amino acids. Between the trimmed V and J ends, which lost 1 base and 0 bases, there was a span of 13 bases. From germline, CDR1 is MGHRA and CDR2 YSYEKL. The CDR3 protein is CASSQVRWEAAKNIQYF. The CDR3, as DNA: TGCGCCAGCAGCCAAGTCAGATGGGAAGCAGCCAAAAACATTCAGTACTTC.

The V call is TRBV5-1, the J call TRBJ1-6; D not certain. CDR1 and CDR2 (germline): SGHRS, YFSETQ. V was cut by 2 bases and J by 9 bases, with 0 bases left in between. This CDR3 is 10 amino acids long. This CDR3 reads CASSFSPLHF. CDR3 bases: TGCGCCAGCAGCTTTTCACCCCTCCACTTT.

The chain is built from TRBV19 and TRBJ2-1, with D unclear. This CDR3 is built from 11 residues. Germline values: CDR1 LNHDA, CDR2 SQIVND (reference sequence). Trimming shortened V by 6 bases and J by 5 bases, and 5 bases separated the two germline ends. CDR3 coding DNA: TGTGCCAGTAGAGCCCACAATGAGCAGTTCTTC. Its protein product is CASRAHNEQFF.

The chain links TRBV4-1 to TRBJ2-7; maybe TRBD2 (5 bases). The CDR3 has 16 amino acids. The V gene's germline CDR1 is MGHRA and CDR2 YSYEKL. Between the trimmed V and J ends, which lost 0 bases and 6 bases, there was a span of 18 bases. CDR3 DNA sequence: TGCGCCAGCAGCCAAGATCGAGGGCGGCCTGAGGGCGAGCAGTACTTC. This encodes CASSQDRGRPEGEQYF.

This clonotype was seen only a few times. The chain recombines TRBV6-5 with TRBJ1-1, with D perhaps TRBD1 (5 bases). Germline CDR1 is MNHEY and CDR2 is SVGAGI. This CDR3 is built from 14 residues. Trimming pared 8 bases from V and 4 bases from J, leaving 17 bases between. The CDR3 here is CASARGVLGTEAFF. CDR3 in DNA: TGTGCCAGCGCCCGGGGGGTTCTCGGCACTGAAGCTTTCTTT.

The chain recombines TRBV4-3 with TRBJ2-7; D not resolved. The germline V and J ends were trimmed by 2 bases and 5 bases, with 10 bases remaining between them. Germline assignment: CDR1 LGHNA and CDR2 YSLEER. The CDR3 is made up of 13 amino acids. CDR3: CASSQRLQDEQYF. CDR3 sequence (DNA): TGCGCCAGCAGCCAACGACTCCAGGACGAGCAGTACTTC.

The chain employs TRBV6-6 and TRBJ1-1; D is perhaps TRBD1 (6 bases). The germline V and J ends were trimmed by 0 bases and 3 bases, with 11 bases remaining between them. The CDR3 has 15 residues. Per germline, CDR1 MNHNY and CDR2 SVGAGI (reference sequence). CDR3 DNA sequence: TGTGCCAGCAGTTACTCGGGGGGGCTGGACACTGAAGCTTTCTTT. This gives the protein CASSYSGGLDTEAFF.

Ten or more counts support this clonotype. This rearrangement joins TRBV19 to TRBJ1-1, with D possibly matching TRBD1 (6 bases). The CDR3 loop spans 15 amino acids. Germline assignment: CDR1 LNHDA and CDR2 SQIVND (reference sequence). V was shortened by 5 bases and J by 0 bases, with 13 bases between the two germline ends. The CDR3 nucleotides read TGTGCCAGTAGTTCATCGGGGGCGCTGAACACTGAAGCTTTCTTT. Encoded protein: CASSSSGALNTEAFF.

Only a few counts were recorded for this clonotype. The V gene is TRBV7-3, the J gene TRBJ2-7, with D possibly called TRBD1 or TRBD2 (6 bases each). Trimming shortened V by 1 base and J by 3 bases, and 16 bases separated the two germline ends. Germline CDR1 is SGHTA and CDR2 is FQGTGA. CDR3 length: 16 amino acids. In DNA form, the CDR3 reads TGTGCCAGCAGCTTAATCGACGGGGGCCAGAACTACGAGCAGTACGTC. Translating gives CASSLIDGGQNYEQYV.

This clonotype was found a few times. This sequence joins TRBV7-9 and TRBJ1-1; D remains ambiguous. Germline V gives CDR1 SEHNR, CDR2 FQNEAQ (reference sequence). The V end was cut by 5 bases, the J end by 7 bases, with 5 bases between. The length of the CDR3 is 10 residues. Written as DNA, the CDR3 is TGTGCCAGCAGCGGTAATGAAGCTTTCTTT. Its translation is CASSGNEAFF.

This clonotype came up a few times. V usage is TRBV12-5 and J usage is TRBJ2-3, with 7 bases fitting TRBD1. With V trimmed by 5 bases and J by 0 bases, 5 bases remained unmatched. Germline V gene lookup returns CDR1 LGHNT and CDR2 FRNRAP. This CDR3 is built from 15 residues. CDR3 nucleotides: TGTGCTAGTGGTCCCGGGACAGCTAGCACAGATACGCAGTATTTT. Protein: CASGPGTASTDTQYF.

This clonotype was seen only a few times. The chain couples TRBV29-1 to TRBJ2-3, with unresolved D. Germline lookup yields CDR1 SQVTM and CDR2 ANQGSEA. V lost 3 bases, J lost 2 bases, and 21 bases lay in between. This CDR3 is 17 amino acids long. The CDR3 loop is CSVDWGAVHGFTDTQYF. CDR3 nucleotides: TGCAGCGTTGATTGGGGTGCGGTGCATGGGTTCACAGATACGCAGTATTTT.

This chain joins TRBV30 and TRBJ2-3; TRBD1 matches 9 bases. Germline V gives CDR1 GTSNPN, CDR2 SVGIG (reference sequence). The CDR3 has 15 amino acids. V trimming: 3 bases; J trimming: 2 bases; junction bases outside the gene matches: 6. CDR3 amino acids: CAWSAGTGNTDTQYF. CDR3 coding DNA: TGTGCCTGGAGCGCCGGGACAGGGAACACAGATACGCAGTATTTT.

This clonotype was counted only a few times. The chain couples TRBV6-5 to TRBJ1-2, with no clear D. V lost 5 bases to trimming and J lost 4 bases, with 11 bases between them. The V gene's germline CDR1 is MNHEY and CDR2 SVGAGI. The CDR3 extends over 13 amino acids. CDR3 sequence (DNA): TGTGCCAGCAGTCTCTACAGATTCTATGGCTACACCTTC. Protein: CASSLYRFYGYTF.

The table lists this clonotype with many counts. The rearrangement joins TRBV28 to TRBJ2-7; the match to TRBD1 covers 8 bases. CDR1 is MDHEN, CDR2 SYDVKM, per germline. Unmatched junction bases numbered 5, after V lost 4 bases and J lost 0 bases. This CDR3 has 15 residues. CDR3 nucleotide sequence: TGTGCCAGCAGTTCTGGACAGGGCAGCTCCTACGAGCAGTACGTC. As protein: CASSSGQGSSYEQYV.

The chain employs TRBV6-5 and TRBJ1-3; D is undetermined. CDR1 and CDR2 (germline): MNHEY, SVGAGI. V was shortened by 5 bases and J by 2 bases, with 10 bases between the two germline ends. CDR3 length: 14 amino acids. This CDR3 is CASSPRPAGNTIYF. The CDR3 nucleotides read TGTGCCAGCAGTCCGAGGCCTGCTGGAAACACCATATATTTT.

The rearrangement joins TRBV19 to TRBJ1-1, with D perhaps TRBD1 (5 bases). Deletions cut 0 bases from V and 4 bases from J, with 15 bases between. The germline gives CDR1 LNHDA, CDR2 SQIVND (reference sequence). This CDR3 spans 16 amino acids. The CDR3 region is CASSIDPAGIGTEAFF. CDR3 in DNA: TGTGCCAGTAGTATAGATCCCGCAGGGATAGGCACTGAAGCTTTCTTT.

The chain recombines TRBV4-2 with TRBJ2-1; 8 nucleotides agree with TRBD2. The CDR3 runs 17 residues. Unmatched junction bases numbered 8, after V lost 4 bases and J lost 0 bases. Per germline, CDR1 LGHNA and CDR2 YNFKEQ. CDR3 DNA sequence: TGTGCCAGCAGCCCTTATAGCGGGGCTAGCTCCTACAATGAGCAGTTCTTC. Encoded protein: CASSPYSGASSYNEQFF.

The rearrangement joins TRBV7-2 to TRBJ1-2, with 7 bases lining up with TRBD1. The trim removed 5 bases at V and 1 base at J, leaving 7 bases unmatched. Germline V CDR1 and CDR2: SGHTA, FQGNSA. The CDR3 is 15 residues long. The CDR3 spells CASSPRDSRNYGYTF. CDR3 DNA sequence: TGTGCCAGCAGCCCGCGGGACAGCCGTAACTATGGCTACACCTTC.